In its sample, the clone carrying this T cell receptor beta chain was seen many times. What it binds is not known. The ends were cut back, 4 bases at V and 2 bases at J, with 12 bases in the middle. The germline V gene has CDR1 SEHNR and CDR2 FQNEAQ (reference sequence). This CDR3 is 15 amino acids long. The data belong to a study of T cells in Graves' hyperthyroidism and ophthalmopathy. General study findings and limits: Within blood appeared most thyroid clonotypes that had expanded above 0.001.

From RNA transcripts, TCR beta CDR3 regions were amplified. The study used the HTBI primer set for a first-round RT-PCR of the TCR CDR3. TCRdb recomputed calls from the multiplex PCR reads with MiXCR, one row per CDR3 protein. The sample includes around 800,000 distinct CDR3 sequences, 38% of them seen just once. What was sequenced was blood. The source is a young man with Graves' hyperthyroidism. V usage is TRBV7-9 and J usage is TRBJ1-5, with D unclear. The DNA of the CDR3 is TGTGCCAGCAGCTCGAGTGTCGGGGGCAATCAGCCCCAGCATTTT. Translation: CASSSSVGGNQPQHF.